Listed below are T cell receptor beta chains from one sample, sequenced in a study of blood T cell repertoires in COVID-19. Sequencing used immunoSEQ multiplex PCR; TCRdb keeps in-frame clones, though not all of them. The sample consists of roughly 130,000 clones, over 75% of them appearing once. The sequencing input was peripheral blood. These receptor sequences come from a woman in her fifties or sixties with acute or convalescent COVID-19. Both conserved end residues are part of each CDR3. D genes are given only for firm matches. Part of the rows lack a size; the others show once, few, many or a class for expanded clones.

J gene,CDR3 length,V gene,D gene,clone size,CDR3 protein,CDR3 DNA
TRBJ2-1,16,TRBV10-3,NA,NA,CAISGQTSRATGEQFF,TGTGCCATCAGTGGCCAGACTTCCCGGGCGACGGGGGAGCAGTTCTTC
TRBJ2-3,16,TRBV24-1,TRBD2,NA,CATSGILAGEPDTQYF,TGTGCCACCAGTGGCATACTAGCGGGAGAGCCAGATACGCAGTATTTT
TRBJ1-2,18,TRBV9,TRBD1,NA,CASSVSGTGGPYLYGYTF,TGTGCCAGCAGCGTATCCGGGACAGGGGGCCCCTACCTCTATGGCTACACCTTC
TRBJ2-3,16,TRBV15,TRBD2,NA,CATSRGLAGAVDTQYF,TGTGCCACCTCCAGGGGCCTAGCGGGAGCGGTAGATACGCAGTATTTT
TRBJ1-5,14,TRBV5-4,NA,few,CASSLQGSNQPQHF,TGTGCCAGCAGCTTGCAGGGTAGCAATCAGCCCCAGCATTTT
TRBJ2-3,15,TRBV7-9,NA,once,CASSLKTPRTDTQYF,TGTGCCAGCAGCTTAAAGACTCCTCGCACAGATACGCAGTATTTT
TRBJ1-3,14,TRBV6-5,TRBD1,NA,CASRDRVGGNTIYF,TGTGCCAGCAGAGACAGGGTGGGTGGAAACACCATATATTTT
TRBJ1-2,15,TRBV7-9,TRBD1,NA,CASSLAGQGGYGYTF,TGTGCCAGCAGCTTAGCTGGACAGGGTGGCTATGGCTACACCTTC
TRBJ2-4,16,TRBV3-1/TRBV3-2,TRBD2,NA,CASSPRLAGGENIQYF,TGTGCCAGCAGCCCTAGACTAGCGGGAGGGGAAAACATTCAGTACTTC
TRBJ1-1,13,TRBV6-5,TRBD1,NA,CASRLDRGTEAFF,TGTGCCAGCAGGTTGGACAGGGGCACTGAAGCTTTCTTT
TRBJ1-6,14,TRBV4-1,NA,few,CASSQDLTNSPLHF,TGCGCCAGCAGCCAAGATCTAACCAATTCACCCCTCCACTTT
TRBJ1-5,12,TRBV20-1,NA,NA,CSASPPDQPQHF,TGCAGTGCTAGTCCCCCAGATCAGCCCCAGCATTTT
TRBJ2-7,14,TRBV5-1,TRBD1,NA,CASSSNGQGYEQYF,TGCGCCAGCAGCTCAAACGGACAGGGCTACGAGCAGTACTTC
TRBJ2-2,15,TRBV3-1/TRBV3-2,TRBD1,NA,CASSHRQGYTGELFF,TGTGCCAGCAGCCACCGACAGGGTTACACCGGGGAGCTGTTTTTT
TRBJ1-2,14,TRBV9,NA,NA,CASSVEALNYGYTF,TGTGCCAGCAGCGTAGAAGCCCTGAACTATGGCTACACCTTC
TRBJ2-1,13,TRBV7-9,NA,NA,CASSSGLYNEQFF,TGTGCCAGCAGCTCAGGACTCTACAATGAGCAGTTCTTC
TRBJ1-2,11,TRBV30,TRBD1,NA,CACGQGEGYTF,TGTGCCTGCGGACAGGGTGAAGGCTACACCTTC
TRBJ2-7,15,TRBV2,TRBD2,NA,CASRAGLAEVYEQYF,TGTGCCAGCAGGGCCGGACTAGCGGAGGTCTACGAGCAGTACTTC
TRBJ1-2,16,TRBV19,TRBD1,NA,CASSRTGDHLAGGYTF,TGTGCCAGTAGTCGGACAGGGGACCACCTGGCCGGTGGCTACACCTTC
TRBJ2-2,15,TRBV10-1,TRBD1,NA,CASRPGTGNTGELFF,TGCGCCAGCAGACCCGGGACAGGCAACACCGGGGAGCTGTTTTTT
TRBJ2-5,13,TRBV19,NA,NA,CASSSESQETQYF,TGTGCCAGTAGTAGTGAGAGCCAAGAGACCCAGTACTTC
TRBJ2-1,13,TRBV3-1/TRBV3-2,NA,NA,CASSERRYHEQFF,TGTGCCAGCAGCGAACGGAGGTATCATGAGCAGTTCTTC